This TCR beta chain comes out of a study of identical twins. Study-wide points: In beta out-of-frame sequences, the excess sharing between twins was weaker.

In the case of this clonotype: The antigen is not known.

Looked up from germline, CDR1 is LNHNV and CDR2 is YYDKDF (reference sequence). V lost 1 base, J lost 5 bases, and 13 bases lay in between. The CDR3 is 15 amino acids. MiXCR was run by TCRdb on the 5' RACE reads, yielding one entry per CDR3 protein. The table lists 200,000 to 250,000 distinct CDR3 sequences, around 6.8% of them singletons. This sample also appeared in a second study, on yellow fever vaccine responses in identical twins.

The rearrangement links TRBV15 to TRBJ2-3; D is possibly TRBD1 (5 bases). Sequences were obtained from memory (CD45RO+) T cells sorted from blood. The clonotype originates from a woman between 18 and 29 years old in good health. The CDR3 protein is CATSRAGPAVDTQYF. The CDR3 coding sequence is TGTGCCACCAGCAGAGCAGGGCCCGCCGTAGATACGCAGTATTTT.